The source of this TCR beta chain is a study of blood T cell repertoires in COVID-19. In the study overall: COVID-19 samples, acute and convalescent, were from the United States, Italy and Spain. The cDNA or gDNA used as material had been derived from T cells, B-cell-depleted T cells, or PBMCs.

V shed 8 bases and J 7 bases; nucleotides not matched to a gene: 13. This CDR3 comprises 14 residues. From germline, CDR1 is ENHRY and CDR2 SYGVKD. Authors' processing steps: Nucleated cell counts were estimated from reference gene primer amplification. Clones were sequenced by immunoSEQ multiplex PCR, and TCRdb holds only the in-frame ones, with some missing. V, J and clone size were drawn from that table, and D and trimming were deduced from the DNA. Among around 84,000 clones, around nine tenths were seen once, and the ten largest hold 7.5% to 9.5%. This sequence was found in a man older than 75 with active or convalescent COVID-19. J is TRBJ1-1 and V is TRBV10-3; 7 bases line up with TRBD1. Sequencing was performed on peripheral blood. The CDR3 is CAISVLSGDSEAFF. Written as DNA, the CDR3 is TGTGCCATCTCCGTTTTGTCAGGGGACAGTGAAGCTTTCTTT.